This is a list of T cell receptor beta chains from one sample in a study of blood T cells in healthy people across ages. MiXCR was run by TCRdb on the 5' RACE reads, yielding one entry per CDR3 protein. The sample shows about 970,000 distinct CDR3 sequences, roughly half of them seen only once. Sequencing was carried out using blood. All receptors come from a woman aged 60-75 years in good health. The CDR3 runs from the conserved cysteine through the conserved F or W. The D gene is left open where the match is weak. Clone size is not always given. Where it is, it says once, few, many or a class for expanded clones.

V	size	J	D	CDR3	DNA
TRBV10-3	.	TRBJ2-7	TRBD1	CAISDADRGSYEQYF	TGTGCCATCAGTGACGCCGACAGGGGGTCCTACGAGCAGTACTTC
TRBV18	.	TRBJ2-7	TRBD2	CASSHGLAGDLKYF	TGTGCCAGCTCCCACGGACTAGCGGGAGACCTGAAGTACTTC
TRBV4-1	.	TRBJ1-5	.	CASSTQGYQPQHF	TGCGCCAGCAGTACCCAGGGGTATCAGCCCCAGCATTTT
TRBV29-1	.	TRBJ2-1	TRBD2	CSVEGRGGDYEQFF	TGCAGCGTTGAAGGGCGGGGGGGCGACTATGAGCAGTTCTTC
TRBV4-1	.	TRBJ2-1	.	CASSQDTGSLGNEQFF	TGCGCCAGCAGCCAAGATACCGGCAGTTTAGGCAATGAGCAGTTCTTC
TRBV29-1	.	TRBJ2-7	.	CSVGKTSRAYEQYF	TGCAGCGTTGGGAAGACTAGTAGGGCCTACGAGCAGTACTTC
TRBV27	.	TRBJ1-2	.	CASRLSPSRDGNYGYTF	TGTGCCAGCCGATTATCACCCTCCCGGGACGGGAACTATGGCTACACCTTC
TRBV24-1	few	TRBJ2-6	TRBD1	CATSAWDRDAGANVLTF	TGTGCCACCAGTGCCTGGGACAGGGACGCTGGGGCCAACGTCCTGACTTTC
TRBV7-3	.	TRBJ2-3	TRBD2	CASSLGGRASSTDTQYF	TGTGCCAGCAGCTTAGGCGGGAGGGCATCTAGCACAGATACGCAGTATTTT
TRBV20-1	few	TRBJ1-4	.	CSALLPSEKLFF	TGCAGTGCCCTACTCCCCAGCGAAAAACTGTTTTTT
TRBV18	.	TRBJ2-1	.	CASSPLSSSYNEQFF	TGTGCCAGCTCTCCCCTCAGCAGCTCCTACAATGAGCAGTTCTTC
TRBV10-3	.	TRBJ2-3	.	CAVSGPTDTQYF	TGTGCCGTCAGTGGACCCACAGATACGCAGTATTTT
TRBV28	few	TRBJ2-1	TRBD1	CASSPPTGHEQFF	TGTGCCAGCAGCCCTCCGACAGGGCATGAGCAGTTCTTC
TRBV2	.	TRBJ2-5	TRBD1	CASRSGTVTGEQYF	TGTGCCAGCAGGTCCGGGACAGTGACCGGAGAGCAGTACTTC
TRBV4-1	.	TRBJ2-7	.	CASSLVGLNYNEQYF	TGCGCCAGCAGTCTAGTAGGACTAAATTACAATGAGCAGTACTTC
TRBV11-2	few	TRBJ2-5	.	CASSLGSVQYF	TGTGCCAGCAGCTTAGGTTCGGTGCAGTACTTC
TRBV2	.	TRBJ2-4	TRBD2	CASSEGLAGGNIQYF	TGTGCCAGCAGTGAAGGGCTAGCGGGAGGAAACATTCAGTACTTC
TRBV6-1	.	TRBJ2-7	.	CASSVQVVGREQYF	TGTGCCAGCAGTGTACAGGTCGTAGGACGCGAGCAGTACTTC
TRBV10-3	.	TRBJ2-1	TRBD1	CAIRDRGVYNEQFF	TGTGCCATACGTGACAGGGGGGTCTACAATGAGCAGTTCTTC
TRBV29-1	.	TRBJ2-7	TRBD2	CSVLSSGRDPYEQYF	TGCAGCGTGCTCTCTTCCGGGAGGGACCCCTACGAGCAGTACTTC
TRBV7-2	.	TRBJ2-7	TRBD1	CASSRDSTLRDEQYF	TGTGCCAGCAGCAGGGACAGCACCTTACGGGACGAGCAGTACTTC
TRBV7-2	.	TRBJ2-1	TRBD2	CASSIAAGGQHEQFF	TGTGCCAGCAGCATAGCAGCGGGAGGGCAGCATGAGCAGTTCTTC
TRBV4-1	.	TRBJ2-7	.	CASSQRAVSYEQYF	TGCGCCAGCAGCCAAAGAGCGGTGTCCTACGAGCAGTACTTC
TRBV12-3/TRBV12-4	few	TRBJ2-4	.	CASNLGAGENIQYF	TGTGCCAGCAACCTTGGGGCAGGGGAAAACATTCAGTACTTC
TRBV12-3/TRBV12-4	few	TRBJ2-7	TRBD1	CASRTGTGIHEQYF	TGTGCCAGCAGGACCGGGACAGGGATCCACGAGCAGTACTTC
TRBV4-3	many	TRBJ2-7	.	CASSQIVGASYEQYF	TGCGCCAGCAGCCAGATAGTAGGGGCCTCCTACGAGCAGTACTTC